Below are 21 T cell receptor beta chains sequenced from a single sample in a study of beta chain features in type 1 diabetes. Findings of the study overall: Shorter TCRB CDR3s, moderately but significantly so, were found in Type 1 diabetes patients in all four CD4+ subsets.

Their cognate antigens are unknown. The authors reverse transcribed all of the isolated RNA, so sequencing captured expressed TCRB transcripts. Some clones are missing from TCRdb's copy, which holds only in-frame ones; the method was immunoSEQ multiplex PCR. In the table there are 680,000 or so clones, around 15% of which are singletons. Sequenced material: naive CD4+ T cells from blood. These receptors came from a young man with type 1 diabetes.

The rearrangement links TRBV29-1 to TRBJ2-3; tentatively, D is TRBD1 (6 bases). V was clipped by 6 bases and J by 1 base, with 8 bases between them. There are 12 residues in the CDR3. Germline loops: CDR1 SQVTM, CDR2 ANQGSEA. The CDR3 sequence: CSVRTGTDTQYF. DNA for the CDR3: TGCAGCGTCAGGACAGGCACAGATACGCAGTATTTT.

A word on this clone: The sample has other DNA sequences that encode this CDR3 too. This chain uses TRBV14 with TRBJ1-1; D remains ambiguous. The CDR3 length is 11 residues. Germline CDR1 SGHDN, CDR2 FVKESK. Trimming cost V 1 base and J 10 bases, with 7 bases left between them. The chain's CDR3 is CASSQGGRAFF. Here the CDR3 DNA reads TGTGCCAGCAGCCAAGGGGGAAGAGCTTTCTTT. The full variable domain, rest sourced from reference TRBV14 and TRBJ1-1, is EAGVTQFPSHSVIEKGQTVTLRCDPISGHDNLYWYRRVMGKEIKFLLHFVKESKQDESGMPNNRFLAERTGGTYSTLKVQPAELEDSGVYFCASSQGGRAFFGQGTRLTVV.

CDR3 in amino acids: CASSLVVGRNQPQHF. The CDR3 DNA reads TGTGCCAGCAGCTTAGTGGTGGGGCGCAATCAGCCCCAGCATTTT. The V call is TRBV7-2, the J call TRBJ1-5; perhaps TRBD1 as D (5 bases). Germline V gene data show CDR1 as SGHTA and CDR2 as FQGNSA. This CDR3 is 15 amino acids long. The germline V and J ends were trimmed by 1 base and 2 bases, with 9 bases remaining between them.

The rearrangement uses TRBV5-1 and TRBJ1-4; D not certain. CDR1 is SGHRS and CDR2 is YFSETQ in the germline V gene. Between the trimmed V and J ends, which lost 0 bases and 6 bases, there was a span of 21 bases. The length of the CDR3 is 18 residues. DNA of the CDR3: TGCGCCAGCAGCTTGGTAGGAGGTTTGGCATCTCCAGATGAAAAACTGTTTTTT. Translation gives CASSLVGGLASPDEKLFF.

The V and J genes are TRBV12-5 and TRBJ2-1; D is unclear. CDR1 and CDR2 from the germline V gene are LGHNT and FRNRAP. V lost 1 base and J lost 6, with 10 bases in between. The CDR3 length is 14 residues. CDR3 in DNA: TGTGCTAGTGGTTTGGAAGTGGGCGGCAATGAGCAGTTCTTC. Protein sequence: CASGLEVGGNEQFF.

This chain uses TRBV9 with TRBJ2-5, with D unclear. V was clipped by 0 bases and J by 5 bases, with 14 bases between them. CDR1 is SGDLS, CDR2 YYNGEE, per germline. The length of the CDR3 is 15 residues. The CDR3 reads CASSVGPTPQETQYF. The CDR3, as DNA: TGTGCCAGCAGCGTAGGTCCCACCCCTCAGGAGACCCAGTACTTC.

This clone was found a few times. This chain connects TRBV7-9 to TRBJ1-1; D ambiguous. CDR3 length: 14 amino acids. The V and J ends lost 2 bases and 3 bases respectively, with 10 bases between them. Germline assignment: CDR1 SEHNR and CDR2 FQNEAQ (reference sequence). CDR3 region: CASSLSGRYTEAFF. In DNA form, the CDR3 reads TGTGCCAGCAGCTTATCCGGCAGATACACTGAAGCTTTCTTT. Together with reference TRBV7-9 and TRBJ1-1, the CDR3 gives the full variable domain: DTGVSQNPRHKITKRGQNVTFRCDPISEHNRLYWYRQTLGQGPEFLTYFQNEAQLEKSRLLSDRFSAERPKGSFSTLEIQRTEQGDSAMYLCASSLSGRYTEAFFGQGTRLTVV.

This chain uses TRBV2 with TRBJ2-5; D might be TRBD1 (5 bases). There are 13 residues in the CDR3. In germline, CDR1 is SNHLY, CDR2 FYNNEI. V gave up 2 bases and J gave up 5 bases, with 9 bases separating them. The CDR3 here is CASSEQGPETQYF. The CDR3, as DNA: TGTGCCAGCAGTGAACAGGGCCCCGAGACCCAGTACTTC.

There are a few counts of this clone. This chain uses TRBV29-1 with TRBJ1-3, with TRBD1 matching 8 bases. Germline assignment: CDR1 SQVTM and CDR2 ANQGSEA. With V trimmed by 3 bases and J by 0 bases, 4 bases remained unmatched. This CDR3 spans 15 amino acids. Here the CDR3 reads CSVERTGNSGNTIYF. The CDR3 bases are TGCAGCGTTGAGAGGACAGGGAACTCTGGAAACACCATATATTTT.

This clone came up a few times. Within the sample, other DNA sequences also encode this same CDR3. This rearrangement joins TRBV11-2 to TRBJ2-1; D uncertain. CDR1 and CDR2 (germline): SGHAT, FQNNGV. V was pared by 1 base and J by 7 bases, with 2 bases between. The CDR3 is made up of 11 amino acids. CDR3 region: CASSLVNEQFF. CDR3 coding DNA: TGTGCCAGCAGCTTAGTAAATGAGCAGTTCTTC.

A few counts support this clone. This chain uses TRBV20-1 with TRBJ1-1; TRBD1 might be the D (5 bases). V was pared by 4 bases and J by 4 bases, with 7 bases between. The CDR3 has 11 amino acids. Germline CDR1 reads DFQATT; CDR2 reads SNEGSKA (reference sequence). For the CDR3, the DNA is TGCAGTGCTACAGGGACCACTGAAGCTTTCTTT. The encoded protein is CSATGTTEAFF.

This clone came up a few times. The chain has TRBV6-5 and TRBJ1-1; no firm D call. Trimming cost V 2 bases and J 3 bases, with 10 bases left between them. The V gene's germline CDR1 is MNHEY and CDR2 SVGAGI. CDR3 size: 14 residues. CDR3 DNA: TGTGCCAGCAGTTACCGGCGGCCTGACACTGAAGCTTTCTTT. Amino acid sequence: CASSYRRPDTEAFF.

This chain links TRBV5-1 with TRBJ2-3; TRBD2 matches 11 bases. There are 17 residues in the CDR3. J lost 2 bases, V lost 4 bases, and 9 bases had no gene match. The germline V gene encodes CDR1 SGHRS and CDR2 YFSETQ. The CDR3: CASSVPLAGGSTDTQYF. The CDR3 nucleotides are TGCGCCAGCAGCGTACCCCTAGCGGGGGGATCCACAGATACGCAGTATTTT.

This clone turned up a few times. The V and J genes are TRBV7-9 and TRBJ1-2; D might be TRBD1 (5 bases). This CDR3 spans 15 amino acids. V shed 1 base and J shed 0 bases, with 9 bases lying between them. Germline CDR1 SEHNR, CDR2 FQNEAQ (reference sequence). The CDR3 DNA sequence: TGTGCCAGCAGCTTAGGGGGACGGACTAACTATGGCTACACCTTC. Translated, it gives CASSLGGRTNYGYTF.

This clone was detected only a few times. The chain uses TRBV18 and TRBJ1-6; D possibly corresponds to TRBD1 (5 bases). CDR3 length: 16 residues. Germline V gives CDR1 KGHSH, CDR2 LQKENI. Trimming removed 0 bases from V and 10 bases from J, with 16 bases in between. CDR3 in DNA: TGTGCCAGCTCACCACCGGGGTTGGCCAAGGGGTCACCCCTCCACTTT. Its translation is CASSPPGLAKGSPLHF. Filled out from reference TRBV18 and TRBJ1-6, the complete variable domain reads NAGVMQNPRHLVRRRGQEARLRCSPMKGHSHVYWYRQLPEEGLKFMVYLQKENIIDESGMPKERFSAEFPKEGPSILRIQQVVRGDSAAYFCASSPPGLAKGSPLHFGNGTRLTVT.

In this sample, this clone turned up a few times. The V gene is TRBV4-1, the J gene TRBJ2-1; TRBD2 is a possible D gene (6 bases). With 0 bases removed from V and 2 bases from J, the gap between germline ends came to 23 bases. Per the germline V gene, CDR1 is MGHRA and CDR2 is YSYEKL. The CDR3 has 20 amino acids. The CDR3 bases are TGCGCCAGCAGCCAAGATAGGAGCGGGCGAGCGGGCGTGACCTACAATGAGCAGTTCTTC. Its translation is CASSQDRSGRAGVTYNEQFF.

This clone was detected only a few times. V and J are TRBV28 and TRBJ2-5; 9 bases line up with TRBD1. The CDR3 covers 16 residues. The ends lost 6 bases at V and 4 bases at J; junction bases unmatched: 12. Germline assignment: CDR1 MDHEN and CDR2 SYDVKM. The CDR3 bases are TGTGCCAGCAGACCAGACCCGGGACAGGGTAGAGAGACCCAGTACTTC. It yields the protein CASRPDPGQGRETQYF.

V and J are TRBV6-7 and TRBJ1-1; unclear D gene. TRBV6-7 is given ORF status, its function remaining uncertain. The CDR3 sequence is 12 residues long. The ends were cut back, 11 bases at V and 0 bases at J, with 10 bases in the middle. CDR3 loop: CAVEQVNTEAFF. CDR3 in DNA: TGTGCCGTTGAACAAGTGAACACTGAAGCTTTCTTT.

The rearrangement links TRBV27 to TRBJ1-1; D perhaps matches TRBD1 (6 bases). This CDR3 spans 16 amino acids. Between the trimmed V and J ends, which lost 5 bases and 0 bases, there was a span of 16 bases. Germline CDR1 is MNHEY and CDR2 is SMNVEV (reference sequence). CDR3 residues: CASSQALGGLNTEAFF. The CDR3 bases are TGTGCCAGCAGTCAGGCGCTAGGGGGGTTGAACACTGAAGCTTTCTTT.

This sequence joins TRBV5-1 and TRBJ1-2; 9 positions agree with TRBD1. From germline, CDR1 is SGHRS and CDR2 YFSETQ. V shed 4 bases and J 2 bases; nucleotides not matched to a gene: 6. The CDR3 is made up of 15 amino acids. The CDR3 region is CASSDQTGGNYGYTF. In nucleotides, the CDR3 is TGCGCCAGCAGCGACCAAACAGGGGGCAACTATGGCTACACCTTC.

This clone was seen more than once but under ten times. The chain uses TRBV18 and TRBJ1-2; no definite D call. Per germline, CDR1 KGHSH and CDR2 LQKENI. The CDR3 extends over 14 amino acids. The ends were cut back, 3 bases at V and 7 bases at J, with 15 bases in the middle. The CDR3 nucleotides read TGTGCCAGCTCACCCGACGAGGCACACTCTGGCTACACCTTC. This gives the protein CASSPDEAHSGYTF.